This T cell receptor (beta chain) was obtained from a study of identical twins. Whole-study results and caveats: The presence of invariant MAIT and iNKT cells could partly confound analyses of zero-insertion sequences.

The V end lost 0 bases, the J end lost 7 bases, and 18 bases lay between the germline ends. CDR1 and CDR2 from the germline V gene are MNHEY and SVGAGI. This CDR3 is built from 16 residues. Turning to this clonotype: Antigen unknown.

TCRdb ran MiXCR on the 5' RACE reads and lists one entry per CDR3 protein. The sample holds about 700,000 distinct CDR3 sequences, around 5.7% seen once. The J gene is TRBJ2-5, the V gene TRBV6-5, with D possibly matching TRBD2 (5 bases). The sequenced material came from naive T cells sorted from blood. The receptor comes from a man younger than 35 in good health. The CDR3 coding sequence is TGTGCCAGCAGTTACTCGACCGGCCAGACTATGGGGACCCAGTACTTC. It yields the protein CASSYSTGQTMGTQYF.